Shown below are 10 T cell receptor beta chains from a single sample sequenced in a study of shared clonotypes between healthy human individuals. The protocol was immunoSEQ multiplex PCR, while the TCRdb copy is restricted to in-frame clones and leaves out a portion. Of about 330,000 clones in the sample, under 80% are singletons; the top ten hold 9% to 12%. Sequencing was done on a sample of memory CD4+ T cells sorted from blood. Subset here: CD45RA-negative fraction. These receptors were taken from a man aged 25 to 40 in good health.

This clone was counted only a few times. The V and J genes are TRBV27 and TRBJ2-1; a weak D match, TRBD2 (6 bases). Germline loops: CDR1 MNHEY, CDR2 SMNVEV (reference sequence). This CDR3 has 15 residues. Trimming left V 7 bases short and J 4 bases short, with 17 bases between. The CDR3 sequence is CASIPTPGVYNEQFF. The CDR3 nucleotides are TGTGCCAGCATCCCGACTCCGGGGGTTTACAATGAGCAGTTCTTC.

V and J are TRBV2 and TRBJ2-2; D call uncertain. Trimming took off 3 bases at V and 4 bases at J, with 6 bases between the two ends. The CDR3 is made up of 13 amino acids. Germline V gene sequence: CDR1 SNHLY, CDR2 FYNNEI. CDR3 sequence reads: CASSDTGTGELFF. CDR3 bases: TGTGCCAGCAGTGATACCGGCACCGGGGAGCTGTTTTTT. Full variable domain (missing parts from reference TRBV2 and TRBJ2-2): EPEVTQTPSHQVTQMGQEVILRCVPISNHLYFYWYRQILGQKVEFLVSFYNNEISEKSEIFDDQFSVERPDGSNFTLKIRSTKLEDSAMYFCASSDTGTGELFFGEGSRLTVL.

This clone came up a few times. The sample carries other DNA sequences with the same CDR3. This chain uses TRBV5-1 with TRBJ2-2, with 7 nucleotides matching TRBD1. The V gene's germline CDR1 is SGHRS and CDR2 YFSETQ. The CDR3 contains 15 residues. The V and J ends lost 0 bases and 3 bases, in that order; junction bases with no gene match: 2. The CDR3 bases are TGCGCCAGCAGCTTGGTTCAGGGGGACACCGGGGAGCTGTTTTTT. This encodes CASSLVQGDTGELFF.

J is TRBJ2-7 and V is TRBV5-1; 12 nucleotides align to TRBD2. The germline V gene encodes CDR1 SGHRS and CDR2 YFSETQ. Trimming took 3 bases from V and 6 from J; bases not matched to a gene: 13. The CDR3 spans 17 residues. Here the CDR3 reads CASSSPGLAGLGLEQYF. CDR3 nucleotide sequence: TGCGCCAGCAGCTCCCCTGGACTAGCGGGGTTAGGCCTCGAGCAGTACTTC.

V and J are TRBV7-2 and TRBJ2-7; the D is unclear. Germline V CDR1 and CDR2: SGHTA, FQGNSA. CDR3 length: 15 residues. V lost 1 base to trimming and J lost 2 bases, with 12 bases between them. As DNA, the CDR3 is TGTGCCAGCAGCTTAGAGTCAGGAGACCCCTACGAGCAGTACTTC. Protein product: CASSLESGDPYEQYF.

V gene TRBV7-9 combines with J gene TRBJ1-1, with 8 bases aligning to TRBD1. V lost 5 bases to trimming and J lost 1 base; unmatched junction nucleotides: 6. The germline gives CDR1 SEHNR, CDR2 FQNEAQ (reference sequence). The CDR3 consists of 15 residues. Here the CDR3 reads CASSPQGQANTEAFF. CDR3 sequence (DNA): TGTGCCAGCAGCCCACAGGGACAGGCGAACACTGAAGCTTTCTTT. Full variable domain (outside the CDR3, taken from reference TRBV7-9 and TRBJ1-1): DTGVSQNPRHKITKRGQNVTFRCDPISEHNRLYWYRQTLGQGPEFLTYFQNEAQLEKSRLLSDRFSAERPKGSFSTLEIQRTEQGDSAMYLCASSPQGQANTEAFFGQGTRLTVV.

The V gene is TRBV4-1, the J gene TRBJ2-2; tentatively, D is TRBD1 or TRBD2 (5 bases each). The CDR3 spans 20 residues. Germline lookup yields CDR1 MGHRA and CDR2 YSYEKL. The V gene lost 0 bases and the J gene lost 4 bases, with 24 bases spanning the gap. The chain's CDR3 is CASSQEGPGRIMTFTGELFF. The CDR3 DNA reads TGCGCCAGCAGCCAAGAGGGGCCGGGACGGATCATGACTTTCACCGGGGAGCTGTTTTTT.

The chain joins TRBV11-3 to TRBJ1-1, with 7 bases that match TRBD1. V shed 1 base and J 11 bases; nucleotides not matched to a gene: 7. In germline, CDR1 is SGHNT, CDR2 YENEEA. CDR3 size: 13 residues. The CDR3 reads CASSLGGGRAAFF. DNA for the CDR3: TGTGCCAGCAGCTTAGGAGGGGGCAGGGCGGCTTTCTTT.

There are a few counts of this clone. This rearrangement joins TRBV12-2 to TRBJ2-4; the table assigns TRBD2, which was not confirmed against the DNA. TRBV12-2 counts as a pseudogene. The CDR3 spans 18 residues. In nucleotides, the CDR3 is TGTGCAAGTCGCTTAGCTAGCGGGAGTCCCCCAAATTTTAACATTCAGTACTTC. Its translation: CASRLASGSPPNFNIQYF.

The chain combines TRBV7-9 with TRBJ2-5; D may be TRBD1 or TRBD2 (5 bases each). Between the trimmed V and J ends, which lost 5 bases and 5 bases, there was a span of 12 bases. Looked up from germline, CDR1 is SEHNR and CDR2 is FQNEAQ (reference sequence). The CDR3 extends over 13 amino acids. CDR3 DNA: TGTGCCAGCAGCGGTCAGGGCGGGGAGACCCAGTACTTC. As protein: CASSGQGGETQYF.